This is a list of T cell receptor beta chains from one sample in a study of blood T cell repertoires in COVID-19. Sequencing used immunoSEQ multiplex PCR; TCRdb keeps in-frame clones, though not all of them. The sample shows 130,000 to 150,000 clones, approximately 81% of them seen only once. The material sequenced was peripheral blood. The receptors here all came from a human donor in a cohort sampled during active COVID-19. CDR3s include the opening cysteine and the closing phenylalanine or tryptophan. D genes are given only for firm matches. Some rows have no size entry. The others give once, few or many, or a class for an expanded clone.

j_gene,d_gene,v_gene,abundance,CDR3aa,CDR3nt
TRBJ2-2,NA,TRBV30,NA,CAWSVNPTGELFF,TGTGCCTGGAGTGTAAACCCTACGGGGGAGCTGTTTTTT
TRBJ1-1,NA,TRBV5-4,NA,CASSLNRVPESFF,TGTGCCAGCAGCTTAAACAGGGTACCTGAATCTTTCTTT
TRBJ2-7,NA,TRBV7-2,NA,CASSLGRGFYYEQYF,TGTGCCAGCAGCTTAGGTAGGGGTTTTTACTACGAGCAGTACTTC
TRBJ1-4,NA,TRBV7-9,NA,CASSESFATNEKLFF,TGTGCCAGCAGTGAAAGCTTTGCAACTAATGAAAAACTGTTTTTT
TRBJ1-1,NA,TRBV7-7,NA,CASSRGQNEAFF,TGTGCTAGCAGCCGCGGGCAGAATGAAGCTTTCTTT
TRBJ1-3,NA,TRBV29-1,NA,CSVARGSTGNTIYF,TGCAGCGTCGCCAGGGGTAGTACTGGAAACACCATATATTTT
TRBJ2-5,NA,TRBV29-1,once,CSASLGTGGETQYF,TGCAGCGCCAGCCTCGGGACCGGGGGAGAGACCCAGTACTTC
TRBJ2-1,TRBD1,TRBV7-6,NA,CASSPRDRRGEQFF,TGTGCCAGCAGCCCCAGGGACAGACGCGGTGAGCAGTTCTTC
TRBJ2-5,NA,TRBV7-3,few,CASSPGQGLMGTQYF,TGTGCCAGCAGCCCAGGACAAGGGCTAATGGGGACCCAGTACTTC
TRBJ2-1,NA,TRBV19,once,CASSTRPQGNEQFF,TGTGCCAGTAGTACCAGGCCCCAGGGAAATGAGCAGTTCTTC
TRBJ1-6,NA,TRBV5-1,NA,CASSLAGPKGGSPLHF,TGCGCCAGCAGCTTGGCCGGGCCCAAAGGGGGTTCACCCCTCCACTTT
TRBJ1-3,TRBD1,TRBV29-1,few,CSVIGTGGNTIYF,TGCAGCGTCATCGGGACAGGCGGAAACACCATATATTTT
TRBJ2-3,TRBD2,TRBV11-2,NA,CASSPLTSGGRTDTQYF,TGTGCCAGCAGCCCCCTGACTAGCGGGGGCCGCACAGATACGCAGTATTTT
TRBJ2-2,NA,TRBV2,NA,CASSVTGLRTGELFF,TGTGCCAGCAGTGTTACAGGTCTTAGGACCGGGGAGCTGTTTTTT
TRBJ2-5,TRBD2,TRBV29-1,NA,CSVGPGTSGETQYF,TGCAGCGTTGGCCCCGGGACTAGCGGGGAGACCCAGTACTTC
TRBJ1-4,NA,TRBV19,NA,CASRLGSNEKLFF,TGTGCCAGTAGGCTAGGAAGTAATGAAAAACTGTTTTTT
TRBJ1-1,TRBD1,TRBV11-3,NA,CASSWGQVNTEAFF,TGTGCCAGCAGCTGGGGACAGGTCAACACTGAAGCTTTCTTT
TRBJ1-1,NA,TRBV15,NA,CATSRGGIMNTEAFF,TGTGCCACCAGCAGGGGGGGGATTATGAACACTGAAGCTTTCTTT
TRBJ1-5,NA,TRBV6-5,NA,CASTRHPEAQHF,TGTGCCAGCACCAGACACCCGGAGGCCCAGCATTTT
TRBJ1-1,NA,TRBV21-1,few,CASSSDGSNTEAFF,TGTGCCAGCAGCTCCGACGGGTCGAACACTGAAGCTTTCTTT
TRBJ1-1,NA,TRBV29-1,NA,CSVSVRGPGEAFF,TGCAGCGTTTCGGTCAGGGGCCCTGGCGAAGCTTTCTTT
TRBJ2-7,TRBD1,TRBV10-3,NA,CAISEGQGAPGEQYF,TGTGCCATCAGTGAGGGGCAGGGGGCGCCTGGGGAGCAGTACTTC
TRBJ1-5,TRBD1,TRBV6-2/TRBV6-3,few,CASSWDRGHQPQHF,TGTGCCAGCAGTTGGGACAGGGGTCATCAGCCCCAGCATTTT
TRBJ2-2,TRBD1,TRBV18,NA,CASSKGQGISAGELFF,TGTGCCAGCTCAAAGGGACAGGGAATCAGCGCCGGGGAGCTGTTTTTT
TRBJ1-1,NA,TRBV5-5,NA,CASRLDPGMNTEAFF,TGTGCCAGCAGACTCGACCCGGGGATGAACACTGAAGCTTTCTTT
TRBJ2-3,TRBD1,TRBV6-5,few,CASSPTGGRDTQYF,TGTGCCAGCAGTCCTACAGGGGGTCGAGATACGCAGTATTTT
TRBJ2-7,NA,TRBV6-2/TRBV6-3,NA,CASSLEEAKGPESYEQYF,TGTGCCAGCAGTTTAGAAGAAGCAAAGGGGCCGGAATCCTACGAGCAGTACTTC
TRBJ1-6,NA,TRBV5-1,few,CASQRGSRSPLHF,TGCGCCAGCCAGCGAGGGAGTCGATCACCCCTCCACTTT
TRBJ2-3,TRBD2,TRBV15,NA,CATSVPGTSGTDTQYF,TGTGCCACCAGCGTCCCCGGGACTAGCGGCACAGATACGCAGTATTTT
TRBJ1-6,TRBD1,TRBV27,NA,CASRGTGNSPLHF,TGTGCCAGCAGGGGGACAGGGAATTCACCCCTCCACTTT
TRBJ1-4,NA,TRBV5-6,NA,CASSSGPGRGEKLFF,TGTGCCAGCAGCTCTGGACCGGGGAGAGGGGAAAAACTGTTTTTT
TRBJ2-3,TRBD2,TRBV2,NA,CASRGGAPGLAGADTQYF,TGTGCCAGCAGGGGGGGAGCCCCGGGACTAGCGGGGGCAGATACGCAGTATTTT
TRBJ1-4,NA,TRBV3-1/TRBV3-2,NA,CASRTTGEKLFF,TGTGCCAGCAGAACAACGGGGGAAAAACTGTTTTTT
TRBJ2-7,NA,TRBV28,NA,CASSPTGTTPYEQYF,TGTGCCAGCAGTCCAACCGGGACAACCCCCTACGAGCAGTACTTC
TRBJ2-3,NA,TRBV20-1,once,CSGGTSDTQYF,TGCAGTGGCGGGACTTCGGATACGCAGTATTTT
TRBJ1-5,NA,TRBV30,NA,CAWSVAGGPYSNQPQHF,TGTGCCTGGAGTGTAGCGGGGGGCCCGTATAGCAATCAGCCCCAGCATTTT
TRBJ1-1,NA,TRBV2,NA,CASSGGDNFPRAFF,TGTGCCAGCAGTGGGGGGGATAACTTCCCTAGAGCTTTCTTT
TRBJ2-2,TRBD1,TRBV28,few,CATQWGQTNTGELFF,TGTGCTACCCAGTGGGGACAGACGAACACCGGGGAGCTGTTTTTT
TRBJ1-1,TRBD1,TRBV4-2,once,CASSQLDREESEAFF,TGTGCCAGCAGCCAATTGGACAGGGAGGAATCTGAAGCTTTCTTT
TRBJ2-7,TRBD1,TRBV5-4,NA,CASRAAGTGEAEQYF,TGTGCCAGCAGAGCCGCCGGGACAGGGGAGGCCGAGCAGTACTTC
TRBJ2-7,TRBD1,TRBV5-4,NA,CASSGTGREQYF,TGTGCCAGCAGCGGGACAGGTCGCGAGCAGTACTTC
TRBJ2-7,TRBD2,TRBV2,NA,CASIRLAGGTSYEQYF,TGTGCCAGCATAAGACTAGCGGGGGGGACCTCCTACGAGCAGTACTTC